The TCR beta chain described here comes from a study of blood T cell repertoires in COVID-19. Authors' processing steps: Amplified reference gene primers provided the basis for estimating nucleated cell counts. The method was immunoSEQ multiplex PCR; TCRdb's version includes in-frame clones alone and lacks a portion of them. V and J calls and clone size come straight from that table; D and trimming were deduced from the DNA. The sample includes a few hundred thousand clones, about 89% of them seen just once. With 6 bases clipped from V and 6 bases from J, the junction kept 7 bases outside the gene matches. Germline CDR1 is LGHNT and CDR2 is FRNRAP. This CDR3 has 15 amino acids.

The chain carries TRBV12-5 and TRBJ2-7; 14 bases line up with TRBD2. Sequencing was carried out using peripheral blood. This TCR was recovered from a man aged 35 to 55 who had recovered from COVID-19. The CDR3 protein is CASGETSGGAAEQYF. As DNA, the CDR3 is TGTGCTAGTGGCGAGACTAGCGGGGGGGCAGCCGAGCAGTACTTC.